What follows are 28 T cell receptor beta chains derived from one specimen sequenced in a study of blood T cells in healthy people across ages. A sample-barcoded 5' primer and a J-beta primer mix were used in a second PCR of roughly 6 to 11 cycles. TCRdb recomputed calls from the 5' RACE reads with MiXCR, one row per CDR3 protein. The sample includes around 1,000,000 distinct CDR3 sequences, roughly 24% of them seen just once. This sample was also put to use in a study of T cells of mothers and their children.

The sample was blood. These receptors were taken from a girl aged 2 to 10 in good health.

The chain is built from TRBV29-1 and TRBJ1-2; D is unresolved. The CDR3 is 13 amino acids. With 5 bases removed from V and 5 bases from J, the gap between germline ends came to 15 bases. Germline V gene sequence: CDR1 SQVTM, CDR2 ANQGSEA. CDR3 in DNA: TGCAGCGTTTTCGTGGGTAACGGGTATGGCTACACCTTC. Protein sequence: CSVFVGNGYGYTF.

This clonotype showed up just a few times. The chain recombines TRBV7-2 with TRBJ2-7; 9 bases map to TRBD1. The CDR3 loop spans 12 amino acids. The V gene end was trimmed by 1 base and the J gene end by 11 bases; junction bases not matched to a gene: 3. Germline loops: CDR1 SGHTA, CDR2 FQGNSA. CDR3 residues: CASSLGGQGEYF. CDR3 nucleotide sequence: TGTGCCAGCAGCTTAGGGGGACAGGGAGAGTACTTC.

This chain connects TRBV29-1 to TRBJ2-7; D unresolved. The V gene lost 2 bases and the J gene lost 5 bases, with 7 bases spanning the gap. Germline V gives CDR1 SQVTM, CDR2 ANQGSEA. The CDR3 is made up of 11 amino acids. The CDR3 DNA sequence: TGCAGCGTTGAACCTTGGGACGAGCAGTACTTC. Translated, it gives CSVEPWDEQYF.

Remarks on this clonotype: One junction end does not reproduce the germline sequence, and a read error may be involved. V usage is TRBV12-3 or TRBV12-4 and J usage is TRBJ2-3, with TRBD1 matching over 10 bases. The CDR3 totals 14 residues. CDR3 sequence reads: CASRGTGATDAQYF. In nucleotides, the CDR3 is TGTGCCAGCCGCGGGACAGGGGCCACAGATGCGCAGTATTTT.

This clonotype was seen only a few times. The chain carries TRBV12-3 or TRBV12-4 and TRBJ1-5; unclear D gene. Trimming stripped 3 bases from V and 4 bases from J, with 7 bases between. CDR3 length: 13 amino acids. CDR3 sequence reads: CASSFQPNQPQHF. CDR3 nucleotide sequence: TGTGCCAGCAGTTTTCAGCCGAATCAGCCCCAGCATTTT.

This clonotype showed up just a few times. The chain links TRBV28 to TRBJ2-7; D not resolved. TRBJ2-5 matches the DNA end more closely, so the J call is doubtful. The CDR3 length is 15 residues. Germline V CDR1 and CDR2: MDHEN, SYDVKM. The CDR3: CASSLPGPAQETQYF. The CDR3 bases are TGTGCCAGCAGTCTACCGGGTCCCGCCCAAGAGACCCAGTACTTC.

CDR3 nucleotides: TGTGCCAGCAGCCAGAGGCGGGGGGCCAGGGAAGAGACCCAGTACTTC. Encoded protein: CASSQRRGAREETQYF. The chain joins TRBV7-8 to TRBJ2-5; 8 bases align to TRBD2. CDR3 length: 16 amino acids. CDR1 is SGHVS, CDR2 FQNEAQ, per germline. After removal of 5 bases from V and 3 bases from J, the junction contained 11 bases not matched to a gene.

The rearrangement joins TRBV20-1 to TRBJ2-5, with D perhaps TRBD2 (5 bases). The tail of the sequence fits TRBJ2-1 better, so the J call may be wrong. Looked up from germline, CDR1 is DFQATT and CDR2 is SNEGSKA (reference sequence). There are 13 residues in the CDR3. CDR3 sequence reads: CSGKWGAYNEQFF. The CDR3 nucleotides are TGCAGTGGAAAATGGGGAGCCTACAATGAGCAGTTCTTC.

This clonotype was seen only a few times. One junction end does not reproduce the germline sequence, and a read error may be involved. V and J are TRBV7-8 and TRBJ2-5; the D is unclear. Germline assignment: CDR1 SGHVS and CDR2 FQNEAQ. The CDR3 length is 14 residues. In DNA form, the CDR3 reads TGTGCCGGCAGCTCCGTGAAATCCGGGGAGACCCAGTACTTC. Its protein product is CAGSSVKSGETQYF.

V and J are TRBV3-1 and TRBJ2-1, with D possibly matching TRBD1 (6 bases). The germline V gene encodes CDR1 LGHDT and CDR2 YNNKEL (reference sequence). V gave up 0 bases and J gave up 4 bases, with 10 bases separating them. This CDR3 has 15 amino acids. The CDR3 sequence: CASSQELDSYNEQFF. For the CDR3, the DNA is TGTGCCAGCAGCCAAGAGTTGGACAGTTACAATGAGCAGTTCTTC.

This clonotype turned up a few times. The V gene is TRBV3-1, the J gene TRBJ2-5; D possibly corresponds to TRBD1 (6 bases). CDR1 is LGHDT, CDR2 YNNKEL, per germline (reference sequence). The CDR3 is made up of 16 amino acids. Trimming cost V 6 bases and J 2 bases, with 19 bases left between them. CDR3 region: CASSVEFTGRQETQYF. The CDR3 nucleotides read TGTGCCAGCAGTGTTGAGTTCACAGGGAGACAAGAGACCCAGTACTTC.

The V gene is TRBV2, the J gene TRBJ2-1; no definite D call. Germline V gene lookup returns CDR1 SNHLY and CDR2 FYNNEI. The CDR3 is 13 amino acids. V was clipped by 9 bases and J by 3 bases, with 12 bases between them. CDR3 in DNA: TGTGCCAGTGACACTCCCAACTACAATGAGCAGTTCTTC. It specifies CASDTPNYNEQFF.

This clonotype was detected ten times or more. The chain employs TRBV7-3 and TRBJ2-3; the match to TRBD2 covers 10 bases. This CDR3 is 15 amino acids long. Germline V lookup: CDR1 SGHTA, CDR2 FQGTGA. The V and J ends lost 4 bases and 1 base, in that order; junction bases with no gene match: 2. In DNA, the CDR3 is TGTGCCAGCAGCTACACTAGCGGGGGCACAGATACGCAGTATTTT. Amino acids: CASSYTSGGTDTQYF.

Written as DNA, the CDR3 is TGTGCCACCAGCACCCGCGTTATAGGGGTTAGCACCGGGGAGCTGTTTTTT. Its protein is CATSTRVIGVSTGELFF. V and J are TRBV15 and TRBJ2-2; perhaps TRBD1 as D (5 bases). Germline V lookup: CDR1 LNHNV, CDR2 YYDKDF (reference sequence). V was trimmed by 4 bases and J by 4 bases, leaving 19 bases between them. This CDR3 is built from 17 residues.

This clonotype was observed a handful of times. This chain joins TRBV28 and TRBJ2-1; 7 bases match TRBD1. There are 15 residues in the CDR3. Trimming cost V 6 bases and J 2 bases; bases outside gene matches: 7. Per germline, CDR1 MDHEN and CDR2 SYDVKM. The DNA of the CDR3 is TGTGCCAGCAGCTACAGGGGACCCACCTACAATGAGCAGTTCTTC. Amino acids: CASSYRGPTYNEQFF.

This chain uses TRBV7-3 with TRBJ1-1, with D possibly being TRBD1 (5 bases). The germline V and J ends were trimmed by 6 bases and 6 bases, with 17 bases remaining between them. The CDR3 totals 14 residues. The germline V gene encodes CDR1 SGHTA and CDR2 FQGTGA. This CDR3 is CASSSQGGDAEAFF. DNA for the CDR3: TGTGCCAGCAGTTCTCAGGGAGGGGACGCTGAAGCTTTCTTT.

This clonotype was seen only a few times. The V call is TRBV5-1, the J call TRBJ1-1, with no clear D. The V end lost 4 bases, the J end lost 0 bases, and 13 bases lay between the germline ends. CDR3 size: 15 residues. Germline lookup yields CDR1 SGHRS and CDR2 YFSETQ. The CDR3 region has the DNA TGCGCCAGCAGCCCGGACGGGATCATGAACACTGAAGCTTTCTTT. Encoded protein: CASSPDGIMNTEAFF.

The rearrangement joins TRBV7-6 to TRBJ1-1, with a weak D call TRBD1 (5 bases). The CDR3 runs to 15 residues. The germline V gene has CDR1 SGHVS and CDR2 FNYEAQ. V was shortened by 7 bases and J by 3 bases, with 18 bases between the two germline ends. The CDR3 sequence: CASNKGTTWDTEAFF. CDR3 in DNA: TGTGCCAGCAACAAGGGGACGACCTGGGACACTGAAGCTTTCTTT.

The chain joins TRBV10-3 to TRBJ2-7; possible D gene TRBD1, 6 bases. V lost 4 bases and J lost 6, with 10 bases in between. This CDR3 contains 12 residues. From germline, CDR1 is ENHRY and CDR2 SYGVKD. DNA for the CDR3: TGTGCCATCAGTGGGTTAGGGGGCGAGCAGTACTTC. It codes for CAISGLGGEQYF.

This chain links TRBV6-2 or TRBV6-3 with TRBJ2-5; D could derive from TRBD1 or TRBD2 (5 bases each). Germline V gene lookup returns CDR1 MNHEY and CDR2 SVGEGT. Between the trimmed V and J ends, which lost 2 bases and 2 bases, there was a span of 9 bases. The CDR3 extends over 14 amino acids. The CDR3 DNA sequence: TGTGCCAGCAGTTACCTTGGGACGCAAGAGACCCAGTACTTC. Encoded protein: CASSYLGTQETQYF.

The chain joins TRBV12-5 to TRBJ1-2, with 9 bases that match TRBD1. CDR3 size: 18 residues. The trim removed 3 bases at V and 1 base at J, leaving 12 bases unmatched. The V gene's germline CDR1 is LGHNT and CDR2 FRNRAP. The CDR3 nucleotides are TGTGCTAGTGGTTTTTACCGGGACAGGGAAGGGGATAACTATGGCTACACCTTC. The encoded protein is CASGFYRDREGDNYGYTF.

In regard to this clonotype: One end of the junction fails to match germline, which may point to a read error. The chain has TRBV4-3 and TRBJ1-1; 7 bases agree with TRBD1. The germline V gene encodes CDR1 LGHNA and CDR2 YSLEER. This CDR3 is built from 14 residues. CDR3 coding DNA: TGCGCCAGCAGCCCTGGAGGGGACAGCCTCAGGAGGATCTTT. Protein: CASSPGGDSLRRIF.

The V call is TRBV6-6, the J call TRBJ2-7; 12 bases are a match to TRBD1. The CDR3 spans 15 residues. Germline V lookup: CDR1 MNHNY, CDR2 SVGAGI (reference sequence). With V trimmed by 5 bases and J by 6 bases, 8 bases remained unmatched. The CDR3 spells CASSRLGQGAVEQYF. The DNA of the CDR3 is TGTGCCAGCAGTCGACTGGGACAGGGGGCGGTCGAGCAGTACTTC.

This clonotype showed up just a few times. This chain connects TRBV5-1 to TRBJ1-6; D is ambiguous. V lost 4 bases and J lost 10, with 12 bases in between. The CDR3 spans 13 residues. Per germline, CDR1 SGHRS and CDR2 YFSETQ. CDR3 in amino acids: CASSQISESPLHF. CDR3 bases: TGCGCCAGCAGCCAGATATCGGAGTCACCCCTCCACTTT.

As for this clonotype: A junction boundary mismatches the germline segment, possibly from a read error. The V gene is TRBV28, the J gene TRBJ2-1; perhaps D is TRBD1 or TRBD2 (5 bases each). The CDR3 contains 14 residues. Germline V CDR1 and CDR2: MDHEN, SYDVKM. The CDR3 DNA is TGTGCCAGCAATCGGGACGGGGAAATCGATGAGCGGTTCTTC. Protein sequence: CASNRDGEIDERFF.

In nucleotides, the CDR3 is TGTGCCAGCAGTGAGGACAGGAGAGAGACCCAGTACTTC. It is translated as CASSEDRRETQYF. The chain employs TRBV6-5 and TRBJ2-5; 7 bases align to TRBD1. This CDR3 has 13 residues. Germline CDR1 is MNHEY and CDR2 is SVGAGI. The V segment lost 5 bases and the J segment 4 bases; nucleotides outside the gene matches: 4.

The V call is TRBV27, the J call TRBJ2-7, with D possibly matching TRBD2 (5 bases). The V gene's germline CDR1 is MNHEY and CDR2 SMNVEV (reference sequence). This CDR3 is built from 15 residues. V gave up 0 bases and J gave up 7 bases, with 16 bases separating them. CDR3 DNA sequence: TGTGCCAGCAGTTTATCAAACGGCCGCGGAGGAGAGCAGTACTTC. It encodes CASSLSNGRGGEQYF.

V gene TRBV12-3 or TRBV12-4 combines with J gene TRBJ1-5; D is perhaps TRBD1 (5 bases). Trimming cost V 9 bases and J 3 bases, with 15 bases left between them. This CDR3 spans 14 amino acids. The chain's CDR3 is CASTRAGVNQPQHF. CDR3 DNA: TGTGCCAGTACAAGGGCGGGGGTCAATCAGCCCCAGCATTTT.